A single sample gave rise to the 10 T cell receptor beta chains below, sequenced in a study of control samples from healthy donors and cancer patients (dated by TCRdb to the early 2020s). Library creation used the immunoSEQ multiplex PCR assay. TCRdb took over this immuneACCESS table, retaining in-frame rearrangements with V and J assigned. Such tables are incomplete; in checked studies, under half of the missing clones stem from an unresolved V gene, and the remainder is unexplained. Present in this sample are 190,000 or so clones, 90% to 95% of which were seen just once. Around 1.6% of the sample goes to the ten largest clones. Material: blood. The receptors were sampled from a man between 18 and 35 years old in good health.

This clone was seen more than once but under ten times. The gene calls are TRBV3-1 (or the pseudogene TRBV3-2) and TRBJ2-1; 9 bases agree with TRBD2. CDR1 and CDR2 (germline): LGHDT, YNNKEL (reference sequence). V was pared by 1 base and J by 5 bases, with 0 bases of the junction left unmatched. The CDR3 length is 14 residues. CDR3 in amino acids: CASSQGLADNEQFF. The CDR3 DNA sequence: TGTGCCAGCAGCCAAGGACTAGCGGACAATGAGCAGTTCTTC.

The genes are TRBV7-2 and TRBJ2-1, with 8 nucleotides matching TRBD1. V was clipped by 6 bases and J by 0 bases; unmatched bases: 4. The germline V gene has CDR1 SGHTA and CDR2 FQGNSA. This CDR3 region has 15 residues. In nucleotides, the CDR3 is TGTGCCAGCAGTTGGACAGGGAGCTCCTACAATGAGCAGTTCTTC. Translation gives CASSWTGSSYNEQFF. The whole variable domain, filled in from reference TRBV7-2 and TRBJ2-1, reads GAGVSQSPSNKVTEKGKDVELRCDPISGHTALYWYRQSLGQGLEFLIYFQGNSAPDKSGLPSDRFSAERTGGSVSTLTIQRTQQEDSAVYLCASSWTGSSYNEQFFGPGTRLTVL.

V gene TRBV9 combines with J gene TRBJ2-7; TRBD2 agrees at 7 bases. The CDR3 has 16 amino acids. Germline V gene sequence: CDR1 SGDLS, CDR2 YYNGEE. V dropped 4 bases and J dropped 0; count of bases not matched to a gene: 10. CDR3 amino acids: CASSPNRDYRSYEQYF. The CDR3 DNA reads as TGTGCCAGCAGCCCCAACCGGGACTACCGCTCCTACGAGCAGTACTTC.

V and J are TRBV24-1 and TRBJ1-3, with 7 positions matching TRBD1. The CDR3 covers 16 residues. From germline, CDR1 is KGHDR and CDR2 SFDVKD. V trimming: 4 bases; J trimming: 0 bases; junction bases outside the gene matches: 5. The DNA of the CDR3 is TGTGCCACCAGTGACCCTCGGGACAGCTCTGGAAACACCATATATTTT. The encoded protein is CATSDPRDSSGNTIYF.

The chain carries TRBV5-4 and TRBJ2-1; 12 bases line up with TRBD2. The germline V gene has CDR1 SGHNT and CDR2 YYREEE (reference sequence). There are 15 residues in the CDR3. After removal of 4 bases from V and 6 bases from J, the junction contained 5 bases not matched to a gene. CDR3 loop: CASSTRTSGVNEQFF. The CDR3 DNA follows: TGTGCCAGCAGCACCCGGACTAGCGGGGTCAATGAGCAGTTCTTC.

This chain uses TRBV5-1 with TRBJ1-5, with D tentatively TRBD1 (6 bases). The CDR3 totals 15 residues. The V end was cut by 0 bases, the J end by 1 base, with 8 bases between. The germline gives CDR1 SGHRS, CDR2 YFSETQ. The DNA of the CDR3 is TGCGCCAGCAGCTTGGGGGGACAAAGCAATCAGCCCCAGCATTTT. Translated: CASSLGGQSNQPQHF. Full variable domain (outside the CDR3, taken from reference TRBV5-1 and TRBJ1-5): KAGVTQTPRYLIKTRGQQVTLSCSPISGHRSVSWYQQTPGQGLQFLFEYFSETQRNKGNFPGRFSGRQFSNSRSEMNVSTLELGDSALYLCASSLGGQSNQPQHFGDGTRLSIL.

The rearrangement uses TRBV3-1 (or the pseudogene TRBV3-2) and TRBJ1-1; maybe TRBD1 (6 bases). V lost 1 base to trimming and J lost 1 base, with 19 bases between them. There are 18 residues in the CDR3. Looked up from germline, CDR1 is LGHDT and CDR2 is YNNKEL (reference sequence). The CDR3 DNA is TGTGCCAGCAGCCAAGGAGAGGCAGGGGCTTGGTGGAACACTGAAGCTTTCTTT. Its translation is CASSQGEAGAWWNTEAFF.

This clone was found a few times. The CDR3: CASSLKGIEQYF. The CDR3 DNA is TGTGCCAGCAGTTTAAAGGGGATCGAGCAGTACTTC. The rearrangement links TRBV27 to TRBJ2-7, with D possibly being TRBD1 (5 bases). CDR3 size: 12 residues. Germline V gene lookup returns CDR1 MNHEY and CDR2 SMNVEV (reference sequence). The V and J ends lost 2 bases and 6 bases respectively, with 8 bases between them.

This CDR3 reads CASSLGPEGYEQYF. Written as DNA, the CDR3 is TGCGCCAGCAGCTTGGGTCCAGAAGGCTACGAGCAGTACTTC. V and J are TRBV5-1 and TRBJ2-7; D not resolved. The CDR3 runs to 14 residues. The V end lost 0 bases, the J end lost 3 bases, and 10 bases lay between the germline ends. Germline CDR1 is SGHRS and CDR2 is YFSETQ.

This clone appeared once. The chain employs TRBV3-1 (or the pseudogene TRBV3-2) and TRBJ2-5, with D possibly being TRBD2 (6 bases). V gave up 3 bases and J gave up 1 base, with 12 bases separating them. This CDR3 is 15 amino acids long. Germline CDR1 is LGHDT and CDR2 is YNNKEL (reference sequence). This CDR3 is CASSHLLAVQETQYF. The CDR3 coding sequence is TGTGCCAGCAGCCACCTACTAGCCGTCCAAGAGACCCAGTACTTC.